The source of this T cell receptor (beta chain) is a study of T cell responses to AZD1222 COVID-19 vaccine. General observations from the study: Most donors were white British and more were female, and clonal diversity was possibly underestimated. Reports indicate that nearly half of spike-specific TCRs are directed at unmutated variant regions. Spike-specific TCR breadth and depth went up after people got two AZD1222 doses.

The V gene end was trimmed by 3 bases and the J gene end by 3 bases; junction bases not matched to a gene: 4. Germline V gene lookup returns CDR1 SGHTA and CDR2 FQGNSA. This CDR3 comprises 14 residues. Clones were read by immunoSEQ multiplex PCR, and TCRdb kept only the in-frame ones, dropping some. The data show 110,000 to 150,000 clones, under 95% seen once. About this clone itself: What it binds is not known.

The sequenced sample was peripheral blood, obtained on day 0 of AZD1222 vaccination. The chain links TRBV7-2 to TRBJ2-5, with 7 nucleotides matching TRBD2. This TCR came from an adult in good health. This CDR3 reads CASSFYGGEETQYF. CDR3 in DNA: TGTGCCAGCAGCTTTTATGGGGGGGAAGAGACCCAGTACTTC.